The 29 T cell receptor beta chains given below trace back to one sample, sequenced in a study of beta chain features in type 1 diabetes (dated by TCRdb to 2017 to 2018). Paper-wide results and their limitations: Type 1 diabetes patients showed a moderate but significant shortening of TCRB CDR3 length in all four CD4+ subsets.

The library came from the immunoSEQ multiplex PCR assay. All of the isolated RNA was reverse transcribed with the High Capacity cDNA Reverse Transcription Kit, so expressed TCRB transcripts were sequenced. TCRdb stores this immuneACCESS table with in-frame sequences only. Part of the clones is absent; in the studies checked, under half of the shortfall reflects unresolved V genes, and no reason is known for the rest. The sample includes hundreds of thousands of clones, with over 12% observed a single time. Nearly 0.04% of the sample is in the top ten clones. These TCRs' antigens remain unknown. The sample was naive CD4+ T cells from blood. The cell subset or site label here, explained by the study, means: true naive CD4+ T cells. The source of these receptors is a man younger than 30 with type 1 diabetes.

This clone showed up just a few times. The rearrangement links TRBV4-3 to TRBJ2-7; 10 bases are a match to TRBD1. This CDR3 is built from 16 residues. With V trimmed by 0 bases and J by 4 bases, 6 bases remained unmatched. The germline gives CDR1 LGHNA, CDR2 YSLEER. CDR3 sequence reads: CASSQEGTGVRYEQYF. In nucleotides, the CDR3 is TGCGCCAGCAGCCAAGAAGGGACAGGGGTAAGGTACGAGCAGTACTTC.

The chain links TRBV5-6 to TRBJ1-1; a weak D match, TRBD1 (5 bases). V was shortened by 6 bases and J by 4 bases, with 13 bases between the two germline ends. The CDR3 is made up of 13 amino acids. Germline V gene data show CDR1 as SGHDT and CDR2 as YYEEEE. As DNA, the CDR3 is TGTGCCAGCACCAAGGGGAGCCGCACTGAAGCTTTCTTT. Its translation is CASTKGSRTEAFF.

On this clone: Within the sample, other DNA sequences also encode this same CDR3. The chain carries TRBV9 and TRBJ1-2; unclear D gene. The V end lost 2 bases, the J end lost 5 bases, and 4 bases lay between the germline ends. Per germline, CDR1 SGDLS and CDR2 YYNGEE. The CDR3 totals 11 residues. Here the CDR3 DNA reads TGTGCCAGCAGCGTTAATTATGGCTACACCTTC. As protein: CASSVNYGYTF.

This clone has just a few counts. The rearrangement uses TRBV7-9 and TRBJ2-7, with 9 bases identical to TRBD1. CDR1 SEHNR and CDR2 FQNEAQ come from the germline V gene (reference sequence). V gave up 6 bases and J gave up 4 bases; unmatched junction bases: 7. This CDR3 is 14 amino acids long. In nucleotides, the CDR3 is TGTGCCAGCAGTAACAGGGGGCTAGGATACGAGCAGTACTTC. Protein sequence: CASSNRGLGYEQYF.

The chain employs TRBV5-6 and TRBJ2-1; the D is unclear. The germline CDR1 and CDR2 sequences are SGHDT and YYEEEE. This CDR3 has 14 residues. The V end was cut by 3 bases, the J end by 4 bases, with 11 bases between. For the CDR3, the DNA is TGTGCCAGCAGCTCCTGGACCGGTTACAATGAGCAGTTCTTC. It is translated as CASSSWTGYNEQFF.

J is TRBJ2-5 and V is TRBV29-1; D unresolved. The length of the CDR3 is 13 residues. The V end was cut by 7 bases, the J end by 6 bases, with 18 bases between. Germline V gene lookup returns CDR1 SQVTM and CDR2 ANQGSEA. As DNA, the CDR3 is TGCAGCGCGAGGCCCCGGCAGGCGCAGACCCAGTACTTC. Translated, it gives CSARPRQAQTQYF.

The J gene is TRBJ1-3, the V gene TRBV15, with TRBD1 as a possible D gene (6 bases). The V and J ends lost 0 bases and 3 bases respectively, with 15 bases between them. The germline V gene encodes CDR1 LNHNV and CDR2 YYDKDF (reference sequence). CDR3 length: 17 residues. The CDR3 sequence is CATSRDRGAADGNTIYF. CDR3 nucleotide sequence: TGTGCCACCAGCAGAGATCGGGGGGCAGCGGATGGAAACACCATATATTTT.

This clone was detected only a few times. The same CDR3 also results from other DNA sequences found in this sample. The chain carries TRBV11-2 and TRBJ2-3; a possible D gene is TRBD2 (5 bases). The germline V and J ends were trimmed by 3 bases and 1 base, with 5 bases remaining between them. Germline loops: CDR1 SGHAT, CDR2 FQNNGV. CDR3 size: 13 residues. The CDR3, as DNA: TGTGCCAGCAGCTTGGGAGGCACAGATACGCAGTATTTT. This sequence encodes CASSLGGTDTQYF.

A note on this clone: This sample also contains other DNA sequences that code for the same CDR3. The CDR3 DNA is TGTGCCAGCAGTTACTCGGGGCCGGGGTATCAGCCCCAGCATTTT. Its protein product is CASSYSGPGYQPQHF. The V call is TRBV6-5, the J call TRBJ1-5, with D possibly being TRBD1 (5 bases). Germline CDR1 is MNHEY and CDR2 is SVGAGI. This CDR3 contains 15 residues. V was shortened by 0 bases and J by 5 bases, with 11 bases between the two germline ends.

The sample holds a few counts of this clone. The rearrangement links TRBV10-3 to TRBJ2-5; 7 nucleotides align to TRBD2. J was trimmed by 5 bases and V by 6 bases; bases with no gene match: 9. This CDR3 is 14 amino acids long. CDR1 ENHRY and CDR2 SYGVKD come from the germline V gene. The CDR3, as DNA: TGTGCCATCAGGATGAACGGGAGGATTGAGACCCAGTACTTC. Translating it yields CAIRMNGRIETQYF.

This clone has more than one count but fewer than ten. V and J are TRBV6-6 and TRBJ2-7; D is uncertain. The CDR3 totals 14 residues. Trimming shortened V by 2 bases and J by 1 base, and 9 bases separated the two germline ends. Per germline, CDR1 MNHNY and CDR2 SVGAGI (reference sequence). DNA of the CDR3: TGTGCCAGCAGTTACGGTGGCAGGTCCTACGAGCAGTACTTC. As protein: CASSYGGRSYEQYF.

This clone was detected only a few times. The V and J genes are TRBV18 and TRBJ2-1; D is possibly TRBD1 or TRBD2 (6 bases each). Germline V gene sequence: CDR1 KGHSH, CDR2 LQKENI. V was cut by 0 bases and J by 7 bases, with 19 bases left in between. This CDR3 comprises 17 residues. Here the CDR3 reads CASSPPIADSPGNEQFF. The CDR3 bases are TGTGCCAGCTCACCACCGATAGCGGACAGCCCAGGGAATGAGCAGTTCTTC.

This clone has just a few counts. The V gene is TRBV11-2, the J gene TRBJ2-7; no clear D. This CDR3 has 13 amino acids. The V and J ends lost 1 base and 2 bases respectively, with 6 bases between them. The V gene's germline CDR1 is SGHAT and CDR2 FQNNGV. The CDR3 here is CASSLAAPYEQYF. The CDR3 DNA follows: TGTGCCAGCAGCTTAGCCGCGCCCTACGAGCAGTACTTC.

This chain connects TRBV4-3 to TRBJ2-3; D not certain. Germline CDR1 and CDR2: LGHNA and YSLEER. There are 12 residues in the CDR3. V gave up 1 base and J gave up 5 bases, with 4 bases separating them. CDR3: CASSQVGDTQYF. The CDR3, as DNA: TGCGCCAGCAGCCAAGTCGGAGATACGCAGTATTTT.

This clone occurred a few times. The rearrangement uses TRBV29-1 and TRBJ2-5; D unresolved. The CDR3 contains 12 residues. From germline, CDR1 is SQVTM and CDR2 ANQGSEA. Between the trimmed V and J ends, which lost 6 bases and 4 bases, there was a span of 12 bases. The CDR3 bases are TGCAGCGTCGGAGACTTGGGAGAGACCCAGTACTTC. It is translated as CSVGDLGETQYF.

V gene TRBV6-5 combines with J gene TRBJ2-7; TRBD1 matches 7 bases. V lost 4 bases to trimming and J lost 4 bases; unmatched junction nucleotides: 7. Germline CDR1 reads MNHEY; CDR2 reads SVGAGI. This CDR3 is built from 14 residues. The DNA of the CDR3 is TGTGCCAGCAGTTCCATCAGACAGGGTTACGAGCAGTACTTC. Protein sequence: CASSSIRQGYEQYF.

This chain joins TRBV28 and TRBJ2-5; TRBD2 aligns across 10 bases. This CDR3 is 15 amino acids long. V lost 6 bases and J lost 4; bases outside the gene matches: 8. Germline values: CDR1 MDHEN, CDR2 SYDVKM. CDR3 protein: CASSLRTSGGETQYF. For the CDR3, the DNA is TGTGCCAGCAGCCTTCGGACTAGCGGAGGAGAGACCCAGTACTTC.

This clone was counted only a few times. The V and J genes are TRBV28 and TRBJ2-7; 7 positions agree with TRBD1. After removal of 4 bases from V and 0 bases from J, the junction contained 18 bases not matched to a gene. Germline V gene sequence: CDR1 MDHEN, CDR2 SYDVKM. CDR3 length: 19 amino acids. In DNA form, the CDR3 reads TGTGCCAGCAGTTACTCTCCCTGGGGGCCGGGACAGCCCTCCTACGAGCAGTACTTC. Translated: CASSYSPWGPGQPSYEQYF.

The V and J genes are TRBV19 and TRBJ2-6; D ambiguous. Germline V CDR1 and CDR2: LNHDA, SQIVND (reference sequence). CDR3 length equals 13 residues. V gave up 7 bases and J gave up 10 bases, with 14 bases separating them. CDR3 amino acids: CASTLYRGNVLTF. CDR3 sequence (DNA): TGTGCCAGTACCCTGTACAGAGGAAACGTCCTGACTTTC.

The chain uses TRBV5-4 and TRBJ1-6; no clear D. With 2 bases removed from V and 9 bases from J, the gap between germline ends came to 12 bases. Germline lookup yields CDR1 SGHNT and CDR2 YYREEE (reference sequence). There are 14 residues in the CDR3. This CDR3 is CASSFGPMGSPLHF. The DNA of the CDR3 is TGTGCCAGCAGCTTCGGACCTATGGGTTCACCCCTCCACTTT. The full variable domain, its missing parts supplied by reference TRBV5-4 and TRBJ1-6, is ETGVTQSPTHLIKTRGQQVTLRCSSQSGHNTVSWYQQALGQGPQFIFQYYREEENGRGNFPPRFSGLQFPNYSSELNVNALELDDSALYLCASSFGPMGSPLHFGNGTRLTVT.

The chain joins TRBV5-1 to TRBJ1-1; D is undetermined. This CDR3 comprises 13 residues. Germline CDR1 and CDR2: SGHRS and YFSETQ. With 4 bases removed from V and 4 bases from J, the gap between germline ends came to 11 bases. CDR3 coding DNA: TGCGCCAGCAGCCCGGACGGAGTCACTGAAGCTTTCTTT. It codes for CASSPDGVTEAFF.

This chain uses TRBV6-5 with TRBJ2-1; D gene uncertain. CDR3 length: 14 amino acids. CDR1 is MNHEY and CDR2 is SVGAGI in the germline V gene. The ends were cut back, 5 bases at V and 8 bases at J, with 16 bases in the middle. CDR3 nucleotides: TGTGCCAGCAGTCGTCCGGGCCCGTTAGATGAGCAGTTCTTC. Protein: CASSRPGPLDEQFF.

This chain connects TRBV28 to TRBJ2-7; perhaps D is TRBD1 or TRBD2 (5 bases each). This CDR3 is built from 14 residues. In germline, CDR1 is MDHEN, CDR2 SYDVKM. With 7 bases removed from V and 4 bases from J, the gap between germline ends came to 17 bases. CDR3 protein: CASIARGSGYEQYF. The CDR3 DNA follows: TGTGCCAGCATAGCGAGGGGATCGGGGTACGAGCAGTACTTC.

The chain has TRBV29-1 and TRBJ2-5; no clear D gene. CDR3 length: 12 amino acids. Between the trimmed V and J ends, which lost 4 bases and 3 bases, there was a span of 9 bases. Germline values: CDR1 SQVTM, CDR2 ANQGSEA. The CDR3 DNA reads TGCAGCGTTGGTCTGCCCGAAGAGACCCAGTACTTC. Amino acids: CSVGLPEETQYF.

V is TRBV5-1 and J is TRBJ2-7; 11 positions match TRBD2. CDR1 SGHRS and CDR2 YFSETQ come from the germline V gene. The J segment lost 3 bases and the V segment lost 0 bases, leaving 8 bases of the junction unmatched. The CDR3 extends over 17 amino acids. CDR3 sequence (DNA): TGCGCCAGCAGCTTGGGGGCTCTAGCGGGAGGAGGCTACGAGCAGTACTTC. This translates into CASSLGALAGGGYEQYF.

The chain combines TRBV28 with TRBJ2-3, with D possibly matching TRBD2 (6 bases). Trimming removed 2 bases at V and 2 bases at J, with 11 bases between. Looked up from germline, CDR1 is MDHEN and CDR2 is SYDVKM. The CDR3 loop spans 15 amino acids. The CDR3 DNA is TGTGCCAGCAGTTTAGGAGCGGGCTACACAGATACGCAGTATTTT. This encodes CASSLGAGYTDTQYF.

Written as DNA, the CDR3 is TGCAGCGTTGTAAGGACCACAGATACGCAGTATTTT. This codes for CSVVRTTDTQYF. The rearrangement uses TRBV29-1 and TRBJ2-3; D uncertain. V lost 4 bases to trimming and J lost 2 bases, with 7 bases between them. CDR3 length: 12 amino acids. CDR1 and CDR2 from the germline V gene are SQVTM and ANQGSEA.

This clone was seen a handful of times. The CDR3 DNA reads as TGTGCCAGCAGCCTCGTTGAGGGGGATCAGCCCCAGCATTTT. This encodes CASSLVEGDQPQHF. The J gene is TRBJ1-5, the V gene TRBV7-2, with D maybe TRBD1 (6 bases). Trimming shortened V by 5 bases and J by 5 bases, and 13 bases separated the two germline ends. Germline V CDR1 and CDR2: SGHTA, FQGNSA. The CDR3 has 14 residues.

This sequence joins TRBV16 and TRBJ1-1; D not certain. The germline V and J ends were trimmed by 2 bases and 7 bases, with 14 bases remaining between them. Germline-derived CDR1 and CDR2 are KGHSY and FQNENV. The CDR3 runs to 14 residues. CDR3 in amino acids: CASSQAPGFGEAFF. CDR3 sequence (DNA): TGTGCCAGCAGCCAAGCCCCAGGTTTCGGTGAAGCTTTCTTT. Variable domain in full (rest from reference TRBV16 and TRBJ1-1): GEEVAQTPKHLVRGEGQKAKLYCAPIKGHSYVFWYQQVLKNEFKFLISFQNENVFDETGMPKERFSAKCLPNSPCSLEIQATKLEDSAVYFCASSQAPGFGEAFFGQGTRLTVV.